A selection of T cell receptor beta chains follows, all from one sample in a study of T cells in Graves' hyperthyroidism and ophthalmopathy. TCRdb reprocessed the multiplex PCR reads via MiXCR and lists one record per CDR3 protein. In the table there are hundreds of thousands of distinct CDR3 sequences, less than 15% of which are singletons. Material for sequencing was blood. These receptors were taken from a woman between 18 and 29 years old with Graves' hyperthyroidism. CDR3s include the opening cysteine and the closing phenylalanine or tryptophan. A D gene is named only where the DNA matches it firmly. Size values are once, few and many counts, or a class for expanded clones, and some rows have none.

J gene | V gene | D gene | clone size | CDR3 protein | CDR3 DNA
TRBJ2-7 | TRBV6-1 | TRBD1 | many | CATGTGSSYEQYF | TGTGCCACCGGGACAGGTTCCTCCTACGAGCAGTACTTC
TRBJ1-1 | TRBV20-1 | NA | many | CSAKRGASNTEAFF | TGCAGTGCTAAACGGGGGGCTTCGAACACTGAAGCTTTCTTT
TRBJ2-1 | TRBV20-1 | TRBD1 | many | CSAPRWGQGVNEQFF | TGCAGTGCTCCGCGTTGGGGACAGGGGGTCAATGAGCAGTTCTTC
TRBJ1-1 | TRBV6-1 | TRBD1 | few | CASSVGTGVSEAFF | TGTGCCAGCAGTGTAGGGACAGGGGTATCTGAAGCTTTCTTT
TRBJ2-7 | TRBV20-1 | TRBD2 | NA | CSARKTGGLYEQYF | TGCAGTGCTAGAAAAACGGGGGGGCTCTACGAGCAGTACTTC
TRBJ2-2 | TRBV18 | NA | many | CASSPFGDPNTGELFF | TGTGCCAGCTCACCATTTGGGGACCCGAACACCGGGGAGCTGTTTTTT
TRBJ2-1 | TRBV7-9 | NA | NA | CASSLGFARGTRVYNEQFF | TGTGCCAGCAGCTTAGGGTTTGCACGCGGGACAAGGGTCTACAATGAGCAGTTCTTC
TRBJ2-1 | TRBV25-1 | NA | few | CASSDKPPGWNEQFF | TGTGCCAGCAGTGATAAGCCGCCAGGGTGGAATGAGCAGTTCTTC
TRBJ2-2 | TRBV6-2/TRBV6-3 | TRBD2 | NA | CASSLTSRVGELFF | TGTGCCAGCAGTCTGACTAGCCGGGTCGGGGAGCTGTTTTTT
TRBJ1-1 | TRBV18 | TRBD1 | NA | CASSPAGGYTKAFF | TGTGCCAGCTCACCTGCAGGGGGCTACACTAAAGCTTTCTTT
TRBJ2-7 | TRBV28 | NA | few | CASSFGAGLLYEQYF | TGTGCCAGCAGTTTTGGGGCGGGACTCCTTTACGAGCAGTACTTC
TRBJ2-5 | TRBV20-1 | NA | many | CSARPTGRRETQYF | TGCAGTGCTAGGCCCACTGGGCGGAGGGAGACCCAGTACTTC
TRBJ1-2 | TRBV29-1 | NA | NA | CSVDRVGGYTF | TGCAGCGTTGACCGGGTGGGTGGCTACACCTTC
TRBJ2-2 | TRBV30 | TRBD2 | many | CAWRSGSLDTGELFF | TGTGCCTGGAGGAGCGGGAGTTTGGACACCGGGGAGCTGTTTTTT
TRBJ2-1 | TRBV27 | NA | NA | CASRGERYYNEQFF | TGTGCCAGCAGGGGTGAGCGGTATTACAATGAGCAGTTCTTC
TRBJ1-2 | TRBV27 | TRBD1 | NA | CASSLWGQGGYTF | TGTGCCAGCAGTTTATGGGGACAGGGTGGCTACACCTTC
TRBJ2-1 | TRBV5-1 | NA | many | CASSQAQSSYNEQFF | TGCGCCAGCAGCCAAGCCCAGAGCTCCTACAATGAGCAGTTCTTC
TRBJ2-1 | TRBV7-9 | NA | many | CASSLGLGSNEQFF | TGTGCCAGCAGCTTGGGCCTAGGGTCCAATGAGCAGTTCTTC
TRBJ1-4 | TRBV2 | TRBD1 | many | CAGRDSPGEKLFF | TGTGCCGGGAGGGACAGTCCAGGGGAAAAACTGTTTTTT
TRBJ1-5 | TRBV19 | NA | few | CASSTLMRGNNQPQHF | TGTGCCAGTAGTACCTTAATGCGGGGCAACAATCAGCCCCAGCATTTT
TRBJ1-5 | TRBV6-2/TRBV6-3 | NA | NA | CASSYSTPALALVSQPQHF | TGTGCCAGCAGTTACTCGACTCCCGCTTTAGCTCTCGTCAGTCAGCCCCAGCATTTT
TRBJ2-7 | TRBV6-1 | TRBD2 | few | CASRIGTSGSYEQYF | TGTGCCAGCAGGATTGGGACTAGCGGGAGCTACGAGCAGTACTTC
TRBJ2-7 | TRBV20-1 | NA | many | CSARAPFSGLNEQYF | TGCAGTGCTAGGGCCCCTTTCAGCGGGTTAAACGAGCAGTACTTC
TRBJ1-1 | TRBV7-9 | NA | NA | CASSLAGERAAFF | TGTGCCAGCAGCTTAGCGGGTGAGAGAGCAGCTTTCTTT
TRBJ1-1 | TRBV7-9 | NA | many | CASMMNTEAFF | TGTGCCAGTATGATGAACACTGAAGCTTTCTTT
TRBJ1-5 | TRBV20-1 | NA | few | CSAREFGQPQHF | TGCAGTGCTAGAGAGTTTGGCCAGCCCCAGCATTTT
TRBJ2-5 | TRBV6-1 | TRBD1 | few | CASSPQGATTQETQYF | TGTGCCAGCAGTCCGCAGGGGGCCACGACCCAAGAGACCCAGTACTTC
TRBJ2-7 | TRBV7-9 | TRBD1 | few | CASSLGVDPYRGHVYEQYF | TGTGCCAGCAGCTTAGGAGTTGACCCGTACAGGGGGCACGTCTACGAGCAGTACTTC
TRBJ2-5 | TRBV6-1 | TRBD2 | few | CASSSLGLAGVSGGETQYF | TGTGCCAGCAGTTCACTGGGACTAGCGGGAGTCTCCGGAGGGGAGACCCAGTACTTC
TRBJ2-2 | TRBV20-1 | NA | few | CSARDRTGGTGELFF | TGCAGTGCTAGAGATCGGACCGGGGGCACCGGGGAGCTGTTTTTT
TRBJ2-7 | TRBV11-2 | TRBD1 | many | CASSSYRGIGEQYF | TGTGCCAGCAGCTCCTACAGGGGAATAGGCGAGCAGTACTTC
TRBJ2-5 | TRBV7-6 | NA | few | CASSFFPRETQYF | TGTGCCAGCAGCTTCTTCCCTAGAGAGACCCAGTACTTC
TRBJ2-1 | TRBV7-2 | NA | NA | CASSLGTFPYNEQFF | TGTGCCAGCAGCCTGGGGACTTTCCCCTACAATGAGCAGTTCTTC
TRBJ2-2 | TRBV28 | TRBD2 | few | CASSLGGLAGKRELFF | TGTGCCAGCAGTTTGGGGGGACTAGCGGGAAAGCGGGAGCTGTTTTTT
TRBJ1-6 | TRBV9 | NA | NA | CASSVDGGMSSPLHF | TGTGCCAGCAGCGTAGACGGAGGGATGAGTTCACCCCTCCACTTT
TRBJ2-3 | TRBV7-8 | TRBD2 | many | CASSLSSGRDTQYF | TGTGCCAGCAGCTTGTCGAGCGGGAGGGATACGCAGTATTTT
TRBJ1-2 | TRBV18 | NA | few | CASSPGPRGNYGYTF | TGTGCCAGCTCACCGGGCCCCAGGGGCAACTATGGCTACACCTTC
TRBJ2-7 | TRBV27 | TRBD2 | few | CASSFILNGRASEQYF | TGTGCCAGCAGTTTTATCTTGAACGGGAGGGCCTCCGAGCAGTACTTC
TRBJ2-7 | TRBV2 | TRBD2 | many | CASTPWDGRDYEQYF | TGTGCCAGCACCCCTTGGGACGGGAGGGATTACGAGCAGTACTTC
TRBJ1-3 | TRBV28 | TRBD1 | few | CASRVTGGGNTIYF | TGTGCCAGCAGGGTGACAGGGGGCGGAAACACCATATATTTT
TRBJ1-5 | TRBV6-1 | NA | NA | CASIGGQGALGGQPQHF | TGTGCCAGCATCGGCGGGCAGGGAGCCTTAGGTGGCCAGCCCCAGCATTTT
TRBJ2-1 | TRBV30 | NA | NA | CAWSVRGESKFF | TGTGCCTGGAGTGTACGAGGAGAAAGTAAGTTCTTC
TRBJ1-1 | TRBV9 | NA | few | CASSVIETEAFF | TGTGCCAGCAGCGTAATTGAGACTGAAGCTTTCTTT
TRBJ1-1 | TRBV4-1 | NA | many | CASSQVQQGNTEAFF | TGCGCCAGCAGCCAAGTCCAACAGGGGAACACTGAAGCTTTCTTT
TRBJ2-6 | TRBV7-3 | TRBD1 | few | CASSLWDRASSGANVLTF | TGTGCCAGCAGCCTCTGGGACAGGGCCTCCTCTGGGGCCAACGTCCTGACTTTC
TRBJ2-5 | TRBV2 | TRBD2 | many | CASSEGLAGPVQETQYF | TGTGCCAGCAGTGAGGGGCTAGCGGGACCAGTACAAGAGACCCAGTACTTC
TRBJ2-1 | TRBV27 | TRBD2 | NA | CASSLSIPSGRSEQFF | TGTGCCAGCAGTTTATCCATACCTAGCGGGAGAAGTGAGCAGTTCTTC
TRBJ1-5 | TRBV6-6 | NA | NA | CASSYNRANQPQHF | TGTGCCAGCAGTTACAACAGGGCCAATCAGCCCCAGCATTTT
TRBJ2-1 | TRBV12-3/TRBV12-4 | TRBD2 | few | CASSSVGLNYNEQFF | TGTGCCAGCAGTTCTGTGGGACTAAACTACAATGAGCAGTTCTTC
TRBJ2-1 | TRBV9 | TRBD2 | NA | CASSVTSGYEQFF | TGTGCCAGCAGCGTCACTAGCGGGTACGAGCAGTTCTTC
TRBJ1-4 | TRBV5-1 | TRBD1 | many | CASSYGDRDNEKLFF | TGCGCCAGCAGCTATGGGGACAGAGATAATGAAAAACTGTTTTTT
TRBJ1-2 | TRBV10-3 | NA | many | CAISGEDSANYGYTF | TGTGCCATCAGTGGGGAGGACAGTGCAAACTATGGCTACACCTTC
TRBJ2-7 | TRBV30 | TRBD2 | many | CAWSVSGGSYEQYF | TGTGCCTGGAGTGTATCGGGCGGGAGCTACGAGCAGTACTTC
TRBJ2-3 | TRBV12-3/TRBV12-4 | TRBD2 | many | CASRNLSGKDSTDTQYF | TGTGCCAGCAGAAACCTTAGCGGGAAGGATAGCACAGATACGCAGTATTTT
TRBJ1-4 | TRBV29-1 | NA | few | CSVEDLGPRGPSNEKLFF | TGCAGCGTTGAAGATCTGGGGCCCCGGGGACCCTCTAATGAAAAACTGTTTTTT
TRBJ1-4 | TRBV3-1 | TRBD1 | NA | CASSQSIGQWDSNHEKLFF | TGTGCCAGCAGCCAATCAATCGGTCAATGGGACAGCAACCATGAAAAACTGTTTTTT
TRBJ1-4 | TRBV6-2/TRBV6-3 | TRBD1 | NA | CASSYPTGEKLFF | TGTGCCAGCAGTTACCCGACAGGGGAAAAACTGTTTTTT
TRBJ1-1 | TRBV20-1 | NA | few | CSARVGGSDTEAFF | TGCAGTGCTAGAGTAGGAGGGAGCGACACTGAAGCTTTCTTT
TRBJ2-7 | TRBV20-1 | TRBD2 | many | CSAPRGTSGTYEQYF | TGCAGTGCACCCCGCGGGACTAGCGGAACCTACGAGCAGTACTTC